This TCR beta chain is from a study of blood T cell repertoires in COVID-19. Clones were read by immunoSEQ multiplex PCR, and TCRdb kept only the in-frame ones, dropping some. This table holds about 230,000 clones, 83% found once. The receptor was isolated from a woman aged 70-85 years with active or convalescent COVID-19. Sequencing was performed on peripheral blood.

CDR3 nucleotide sequence: TGTGCCAGCAGCCCGACAGGGTTCGACTATGGCTACACCTTC. Its protein is CASSPTGFDYGYTF. J is TRBJ1-2 and V is TRBV7-9; 7 nucleotides match TRBD1. The J segment lost 3 bases and the V segment lost 5 bases, leaving 6 bases of the junction unmatched. This CDR3 comprises 14 residues. The germline gives CDR1 SEHNR, CDR2 FQNEAQ (reference sequence).